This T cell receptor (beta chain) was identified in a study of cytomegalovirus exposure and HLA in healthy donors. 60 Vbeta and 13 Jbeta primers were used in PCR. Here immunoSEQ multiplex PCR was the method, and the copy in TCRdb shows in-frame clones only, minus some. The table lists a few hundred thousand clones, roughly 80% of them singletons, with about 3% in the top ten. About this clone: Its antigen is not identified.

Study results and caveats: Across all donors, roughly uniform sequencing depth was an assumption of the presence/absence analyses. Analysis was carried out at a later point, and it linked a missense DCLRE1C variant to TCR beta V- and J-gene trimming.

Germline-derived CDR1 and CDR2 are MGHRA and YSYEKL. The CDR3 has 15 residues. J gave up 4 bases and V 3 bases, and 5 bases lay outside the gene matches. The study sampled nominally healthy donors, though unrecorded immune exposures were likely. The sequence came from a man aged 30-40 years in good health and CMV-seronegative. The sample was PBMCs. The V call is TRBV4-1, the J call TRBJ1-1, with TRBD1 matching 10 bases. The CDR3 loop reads CASSHPGQGFTEAFF. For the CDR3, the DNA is TGCGCCAGCAGCCATCCGGGACAGGGGTTCACTGAAGCTTTCTTT.